These 27 T cell receptor beta chains share one sample of origin, sequenced in a study of T cell repertoires in cytomegalovirus infection. TCRdb used MiXCR to reprocess the reads, holding one entry per CDR3 protein. Counted here are about 160,000 distinct CDR3 sequences, about a sixth occurring once; the ten biggest clones make up around 19%. Sequencing was performed on CD8+ T cells from PBMCs. The receptors shown here come from a human donor in good health (CMV status not recorded). Some clones in this sample may be carry-over from other donors' samples.

This clonotype showed up just a few times. The CDR3 loop is CASSQGQGYTF. The DNA of the CDR3 is TGTGCCAGCAGCCAGGGCCAAGGCTACACCTTC. The chain employs TRBV7-2 and TRBJ1-2, with D tentatively TRBD1 (5 bases). The germline V gene encodes CDR1 SGHTA and CDR2 FQGNSA. V shed 5 bases and J shed 8 bases, with 9 bases lying between them. CDR3 size: 11 residues.

This clonotype was seen more than once but under ten times. The junction departs from the called germline gene at one end, perhaps through a read error. The chain has TRBV13 and TRBJ2-1; 11 bases are a match to TRBD1. CDR1 is PRHDT and CDR2 is FYEKMQ in the germline V gene (reference sequence). This CDR3 spans 19 amino acids. CDR3 sequence: CASSIQRGDRGISYNEQFF. The CDR3 DNA follows: TGTGCTAGCAGCATACAAAGGGGGGACAGGGGGATCTCCTACAATGAGCAGTTCTTC.

The chain recombines TRBV20-1 with TRBJ2-7, with D perhaps TRBD2 (6 bases). In germline, CDR1 is DFQATT, CDR2 SNEGSKA (reference sequence). Trimming removed 3 bases from V and 2 bases from J, with 14 bases in between. This CDR3 contains 14 residues. CDR3 sequence: CSARESGYAYEQYF. The CDR3 nucleotides read TGCAGTGCTAGGGAGAGCGGGTATGCCTACGAGCAGTACTTC.

This clonotype has a handful of counts. The chain carries TRBV20-1 and TRBJ2-1, with D possibly matching TRBD1 (6 bases). The ends were cut back, 0 bases at V and 9 bases at J, with 9 bases in the middle. CDR1 is DFQATT and CDR2 is SNEGSKA in the germline V gene (reference sequence). The length of the CDR3 is 12 residues. This chain's CDR3 is CSARDQGIEQFF. In DNA, the CDR3 is TGCAGTGCTAGAGATCAGGGGATTGAGCAGTTCTTC.

This clonotype was counted between two and nine times. The chain uses TRBV4-2 and TRBJ2-2, with 9 bases aligning to TRBD2. This CDR3 spans 18 amino acids. Germline V gene lookup returns CDR1 LGHNA and CDR2 YNFKEQ. V dropped 4 bases and J dropped 4; count of bases not matched to a gene: 13. CDR3 region: CASSRRPGSGGITGELFF. In DNA form, the CDR3 reads TGTGCCAGCAGCCGACGTCCCGGGAGCGGGGGGATCACCGGGGAGCTGTTTTTT.

This clonotype was detected only a few times. The CDR3 coding sequence is TGTGCCAGCAGTTTAGCGGGGGGTTTGAATGAGCAGTTCTTC. This translates into CASSLAGGLNEQFF. The chain recombines TRBV27 with TRBJ2-1; 8 bases are shared with TRBD2. Germline V lookup: CDR1 MNHEY, CDR2 SMNVEV (reference sequence). This CDR3 has 14 amino acids. With 2 bases clipped from V and 7 bases from J, the junction kept 4 bases outside the gene matches.

The chain links TRBV7-2 to TRBJ2-7; 9 bases align to TRBD1. CDR3 length: 15 amino acids. The J segment lost 5 bases and the V segment lost 6 bases, leaving 11 bases of the junction unmatched. Germline V lookup: CDR1 SGHTA, CDR2 FQGNSA. The CDR3 sequence: CASRTNRGRGNEQYF. DNA of the CDR3: TGTGCCAGCAGAACTAACAGGGGGCGAGGTAACGAGCAGTACTTC.

The V call is TRBV6-4, the J call TRBJ2-7; 7 nucleotides align to TRBD2. This CDR3 has 14 residues. J lost 2 bases, V lost 4 bases, and 5 bases had no gene match. In germline, CDR1 is MRHNA, CDR2 SNTAGT. Here the CDR3 DNA reads TGTGCCAGCAGTGGAACTAGCGTAGCCTACGAGCAGTACTTC. Its protein is CASSGTSVAYEQYF.

This clonotype was seen more than once but under ten times. The rearrangement links TRBV11-2 to TRBJ2-5; D uncertain. The CDR3 consists of 13 residues. Germline assignment: CDR1 SGHAT and CDR2 FQNNGV. V lost 2 bases and J 6 bases, leaving 10 bases between the germline ends. The CDR3 reads CASSLLSTQTQYF. The CDR3 DNA sequence: TGTGCCAGCAGCTTATTGTCTACGCAGACCCAGTACTTC.

This clonotype was seen at least ten times. The genes are TRBV6-2 or TRBV6-3 and TRBJ2-1; the match to TRBD1 covers 10 bases. The V segment lost 1 base and the J segment 7 bases; nucleotides outside the gene matches: 7. This CDR3 has 16 amino acids. CDR1 MNHEY and CDR2 SVGEGT come from the germline V gene. In nucleotides, the CDR3 is TGTGCCAGCAGTTACTTAGGACAGGGGGATAGGAATGAGCAGTTCTTC. It translates to CASSYLGQGDRNEQFF.

This clonotype was observed a handful of times. The chain has TRBV7-9 and TRBJ1-4; D perhaps matches TRBD1 (5 bases). V was clipped by 5 bases and J by 5 bases, with 15 bases between them. This CDR3 comprises 15 residues. Germline V lookup: CDR1 SEHNR, CDR2 FQNEAQ (reference sequence). CDR3 bases: TGTGCCAGCAGCCCGGTACAGGATCAAAATGAAAAACTGTTTTTT. The encoded protein is CASSPVQDQNEKLFF.

The chain links TRBV4-3 to TRBJ2-1; either TRBD1 or TRBD2 may fit D (6 bases each). Germline CDR1 reads LGHNA; CDR2 reads YSLEER. The length of the CDR3 is 14 residues. Trimming removed 8 bases from V and 8 bases from J, with 19 bases in between. CDR3 sequence (DNA): TGCGCCAGCGAAAAGGAGATCGGGGGCGATGAGCAGTTCTTC. This gives the protein CASEKEIGGDEQFF.

V and J are TRBV7-2 and TRBJ2-5; 16 nucleotides align to TRBD2. Germline V CDR1 and CDR2: SGHTA, FQGNSA. The V gene end was trimmed by 5 bases and the J gene end by 5 bases; junction bases not matched to a gene: 14. This CDR3 region has 19 residues. Here the CDR3 reads CASSGPGGLAGGPLETQYF. For the CDR3, the DNA is TGTGCCAGCAGCGGCCCGGGGGGACTAGCGGGAGGGCCGTTGGAGACCCAGTACTTC. Full variable domain (outside the CDR3, taken from reference TRBV7-2 and TRBJ2-5): GAGVSQSPSNKVTEKGKDVELRCDPISGHTALYWYRQSLGQGLEFLIYFQGNSAPDKSGLPSDRFSAERTGGSVSTLTIQRTQQEDSAVYLCASSGPGGLAGGPLETQYFGPGTRLLVL.

This chain connects TRBV10-1 to TRBJ2-2; D unresolved. The germline V and J ends were trimmed by 10 bases and 3 bases, with 15 bases remaining between them. CDR3 length equals 14 residues. CDR1 is WNHNN and CDR2 is SYGVQD in the germline V gene (reference sequence). In DNA form, the CDR3 reads TGCGCCACCCGGAGTGAATCGGACACCGGGGAGCTGTTTTTT. Amino acid sequence: CATRSESDTGELFF.

Concerning this clonotype itself: A clone one base away is much larger, so this may be a read error. The chain employs TRBV25-1 and TRBJ1-1; maybe TRBD1 (5 bases). The ends were cut back, 8 bases at V and 4 bases at J, with 11 bases in the middle. Germline assignment: CDR1 MGHDK and CDR2 SYGVNS. The CDR3 spans 12 residues. The CDR3 DNA reads as TGTGCCAGCTGTTTTGGGGGCACTGAAGCTTTCTTT. It translates to CASCFGGTEAFF.

This clonotype was detected only a few times. The chain recombines TRBV4-3 with TRBJ2-1; D is unresolved. The CDR3 loop spans 14 amino acids. V gave up 0 bases and J gave up 6 bases, with 9 bases separating them. Germline V gene data show CDR1 as LGHNA and CDR2 as YSLEER. Here the CDR3 DNA reads TGCGCCAGCAGCCAAGATAGCTTTCCCAATGAGCAGTTCTTC. Translation gives CASSQDSFPNEQFF.

This clonotype was observed many times. The J gene is TRBJ2-3, the V gene TRBV7-2; D remains unclear. CDR3 length: 15 residues. The germline V gene has CDR1 SGHTA and CDR2 FQGNSA. With 2 bases removed from V and 2 bases from J, the gap between germline ends came to 11 bases. The CDR3 sequence: CASSLQAVLTDTQYF. CDR3 in DNA: TGTGCCAGCAGCTTACAGGCCGTGCTCACAGATACGCAGTATTTT.

This clonotype was counted between two and nine times. The chain employs TRBV6-5 and TRBJ1-5; 7 nucleotides align to TRBD1. Germline V gene sequence: CDR1 MNHEY, CDR2 SVGAGI. The CDR3 runs to 17 residues. The J segment lost 1 base and the V segment lost 5 bases, leaving 11 bases of the junction unmatched. The chain's CDR3 is CASSDEEGARSNQPQHF. The CDR3 DNA follows: TGTGCCAGCAGTGATGAGGAGGGGGCGAGAAGCAATCAGCCCCAGCATTTT.

The chain couples TRBV12-3 or TRBV12-4 to TRBJ1-5, with 7 nucleotides matching TRBD1. The CDR3 covers 14 residues. V was pared by 5 bases and J by 4 bases, with 5 bases of the junction left unmatched. Written as DNA, the CDR3 is TGTGCCAGCAGTACCCAGGGGGAAAATCAGCCCCAGCATTTT. Translation: CASSTQGENQPQHF.

The V and J genes are TRBV7-2 and TRBJ1-1; perhaps TRBD1 as D (5 bases). V was shortened by 2 bases and J by 0 bases, with 10 bases between the two germline ends. This CDR3 has 15 amino acids. Germline assignment: CDR1 SGHTA and CDR2 FQGNSA. CDR3 residues: CASSLQGSLNTEAFF. The CDR3 nucleotides are TGTGCCAGCAGCTTACAGGGTTCTTTGAACACTGAAGCTTTCTTT.

The V and J genes are TRBV6-6 and TRBJ1-4, with D possibly TRBD1 on 5 matching bases. This CDR3 has 12 residues. Trimming shortened V by 6 bases and J by 12 bases, and 14 bases separated the two germline ends. Germline V gives CDR1 MNHNY, CDR2 SVGAGI (reference sequence). Here the CDR3 DNA reads TGTGCCAGCAGCCTTACATTAGGGGAACTGTTTTTT. This encodes CASSLTLGELFF.

This chain links TRBV9 with TRBJ2-1, with TRBD2 as a possible D gene (5 bases). Germline loops: CDR1 SGDLS, CDR2 YYNGEE. Deletions cut 0 bases from V and 6 bases from J, with 7 bases between. The CDR3 loop spans 13 amino acids. CDR3 residues: CASSVAEGNEQFF. The CDR3 DNA reads TGTGCCAGCAGCGTAGCTGAGGGCAATGAGCAGTTCTTC. Full variable domain (rest looked up from reference TRBV9 and TRBJ2-1): DSGVTQTPKHLITATGQRVTLRCSPRSGDLSVYWYQQSLDQGLQFLIQYYNGEERAKGNILERFSAQQFPDLHSELNLSSLELGDSALYFCASSVAEGNEQFFGPGTRLTVL.

This clonotype was counted a few times. The rearrangement links TRBV7-2 to TRBJ2-1; D gene unclear. The V gene lost 4 bases and the J gene lost 2 bases, with 15 bases spanning the gap. The CDR3 length is 16 residues. Germline V gene sequence: CDR1 SGHTA, CDR2 FQGNSA. In nucleotides, the CDR3 is TGTGCCAGCAGCTCTAAACCGAGACCTACCTACAATGAGCAGTTCTTC. It codes for CASSSKPRPTYNEQFF. Using reference TRBV7-2 and TRBJ2-1 for the parts outside the CDR3, the full variable domain is GAGVSQSPSNKVTEKGKDVELRCDPISGHTALYWYRQSLGQGLEFLIYFQGNSAPDKSGLPSDRFSAERTGGSVSTLTIQRTQQEDSAVYLCASSSKPRPTYNEQFFGPGTRLTVL.

This clonotype was observed at least ten times. The V gene is TRBV7-2, the J gene TRBJ2-3, with TRBD2 matching 11 bases. Per the germline V gene, CDR1 is SGHTA and CDR2 is FQGNSA. The CDR3 runs 17 residues. Losses at the gene ends were 7 bases for V and 0 bases for J; bases not matched to a gene: 9. CDR3 loop: CASTISGRALSTDTQYF. The CDR3 bases are TGTGCCAGCACCATTAGCGGGAGGGCCCTCAGCACAGATACGCAGTATTTT.

The rearrangement uses TRBV7-8 and TRBJ2-1, with TRBD2 matching over 7 bases. V shed 1 base and J 8 bases; nucleotides not matched to a gene: 5. The CDR3 is made up of 14 amino acids. From germline, CDR1 is SGHVS and CDR2 FQNEAQ. CDR3 bases: TGTGCCAGCAGCTTAGAGACTAGCATCGATGAGCAGTTCTTC. This codes for CASSLETSIDEQFF.

This clonotype was seen at least ten times. The chain is built from TRBV6-1 and TRBJ2-7; no clear D. There are 13 residues in the CDR3. Per germline, CDR1 MNHNS and CDR2 SASEGT. Between the trimmed V and J ends, which lost 7 bases and 7 bases, there was a span of 17 bases. The CDR3 region is CASTVSQVFEQYF. The DNA of the CDR3 is TGTGCCAGCACAGTCTCACAAGTATTTGAGCAGTACTTC.

The chain is built from TRBV7-8 and TRBJ2-1, with 10 bases fitting TRBD2. V was clipped by 3 bases and J by 4 bases; unmatched bases: 9. Per the germline V gene, CDR1 is SGHVS and CDR2 is FQNEAQ. This CDR3 spans 17 amino acids. CDR3: CASSFRSGRTLYNEQFF. CDR3 sequence (DNA): TGTGCCAGCAGCTTTCGTAGCGGGAGGACCCTTTACAATGAGCAGTTCTTC.